This T cell receptor (beta chain) was sequenced for a study of cytomegalovirus exposure and HLA in healthy donors. Overall study findings and caveats: A later analysis showed that HLA-associated TCR beta chains had undergone more clonal expansion than equally common others. A list of 164 TCR beta chains associated with cytomegalovirus was given.

The study ran its PCR with 60 Vbeta and 13 Jbeta primers. The protocol was immunoSEQ multiplex PCR, while the TCRdb copy is restricted to in-frame clones and leaves out a portion. The table lists approximately 82,000 clones. Trimming removed 1 base at V and 4 bases at J, with 7 bases between. CDR1 and CDR2 (germline): MNHEY, SVGAGI. This CDR3 region has 13 residues. As for this clone: Its target is unknown.

The receptor comes from a woman aged 55-70 years in good health and CMV-seronegative. This rearrangement joins TRBV6-5 to TRBJ1-2; D unresolved. The sequenced sample consisted of PBMCs. The CDR3 sequence: CASSYFGGYGYTF. CDR3 nucleotide sequence: TGTGCCAGCAGTTACTTCGGCGGCTATGGCTACACCTTC.